Detailed here is one TCR beta chain. The antigen remains unidentified. The data were produced by immunoSEQ multiplex PCR, yet TCRdb's version contains in-frame clones alone and is incomplete. In the table there are 130,000 to 150,000 clones, roughly 80% of which are singletons. The germline V gene has CDR1 SGHTA and CDR2 FQGTGA. Trimming pared 6 bases from V and 4 bases from J, leaving 21 bases between. The CDR3 sequence is 16 residues long. The source of the sample is a study of T cell responses to AZD1222 COVID-19 vaccine. General observations from the study: Only five to seven individuals given AZD1222 were seropositive at baseline. Spike-wide coverage was observed for vaccine-associated CD4 TCRs, with dominant responses at 160-218 and 743-854. Most donors were white British, females outnumbered males, and clonal diversity was possibly underestimated.

This TCR was recovered from an adult in good health. Sequenced material: peripheral blood, taken on day 0 of MenACWY control vaccination. V gene TRBV7-3 combines with J gene TRBJ2-5; D not resolved. The DNA of the CDR3 is TGTGCCAGCAGTCGGTCGGCGGATAGTCGGAGAGAGACCCAGTACTTC. Residues: CASSRSADSRRETQYF.